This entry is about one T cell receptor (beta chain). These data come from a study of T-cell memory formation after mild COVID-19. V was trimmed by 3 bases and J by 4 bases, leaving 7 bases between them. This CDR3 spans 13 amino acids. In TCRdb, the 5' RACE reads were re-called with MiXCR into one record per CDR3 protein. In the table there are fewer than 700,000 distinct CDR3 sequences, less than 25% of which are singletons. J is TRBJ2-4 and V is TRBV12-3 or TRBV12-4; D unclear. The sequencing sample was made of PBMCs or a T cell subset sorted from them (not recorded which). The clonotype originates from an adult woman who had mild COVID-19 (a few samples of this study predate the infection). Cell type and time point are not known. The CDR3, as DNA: TGTGCCAGCAGTTTCGGATTAAAAAACATTCAGTACTTC. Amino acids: CASSFGLKNIQYF.